This entry lists 9 T cell receptor beta chains sequenced from one sample in a study of T cell responses to AZD1222 COVID-19 vaccine. TCRdb's table, derived via immunoSEQ multiplex PCR, lists solely in-frame clones and lacks some. The profile shows some 150,000 clones, 88% of them singletons. Sample: peripheral blood, taken on day 0 of AZD1222 vaccination. These TCRs come from an adult in good health.

V and J are TRBV2 and TRBJ2-7; the D gene is possibly TRBD1 (6 bases). The germline gives CDR1 SNHLY, CDR2 FYNNEI. This CDR3 spans 15 amino acids. V was cut by 3 bases and J by 2 bases, with 14 bases left in between. The CDR3: CASSEGAVDTYEQYF. The CDR3 nucleotides read TGTGCCAGCAGTGAGGGGGCCGTTGATACCTACGAGCAGTACTTC.

The genes are TRBV18 and TRBJ1-5; 8 bases match TRBD1. The CDR3 contains 14 residues. Germline CDR1 reads KGHSH; CDR2 reads LQKENI. The V segment lost 6 bases and the J segment 4 bases; nucleotides outside the gene matches: 5. CDR3 sequence reads: CASSPDRGNQPQHF. CDR3 bases: TGTGCCAGCTCCCCCGACAGGGGAAATCAGCCCCAGCATTTT. The full variable domain, its missing parts supplied by reference TRBV18 and TRBJ1-5, is NAGVMQNPRHLVRRRGQEARLRCSPMKGHSHVYWYRQLPEEGLKFMVYLQKENIIDESGMPKERFSAEFPKEGPSILRIQQVVRGDSAAYFCASSPDRGNQPQHFGDGTRLSIL.

The chain combines TRBV7-3 with TRBJ2-5; weak D call: TRBD1 (5 bases). The CDR3 runs 14 residues. CDR1 SGHTA and CDR2 FQGTGA come from the germline V gene. V shed 3 bases and J shed 5 bases, with 13 bases lying between them. CDR3 protein: CASSFGQGSETQYF. CDR3 DNA: TGTGCCAGCAGCTTCGGCCAGGGTAGCGAGACCCAGTACTTC.

The chain carries TRBV12-5 and TRBJ2-2; D may be TRBD2 (6 bases). The ends were cut back, 8 bases at V and 5 bases at J, with 15 bases in the middle. CDR1 and CDR2 from the germline V gene are LGHNT and FRNRAP. This CDR3 is 14 amino acids long. CDR3 DNA: TGTGCTAGTAGGCGGGAAGGGGAGACCGGGGAGCTGTTTTTT. Its translation is CASRREGETGELFF. The full variable domain, in which reference TRBV12-5 and TRBJ2-2 provide the parts outside the CDR3, is DARVTQTPRHKVTEMGQEVTMRCQPILGHNTVFWYRQTMMQGLELLAYFRNRAPLDDSGMPKDRFSAEMPDATLATLKIQPSEPRDSAVYFCASRREGETGELFFGEGSRLTVL.

CDR3 nucleotide sequence: TGTGCCAGCAGCTTAGGGTCAAGGACGGGCTATCAAGGGCCCCAGCATTTT. The encoded protein is CASSLGSRTGYQGPQHF. The V gene is TRBV7-2, the J gene TRBJ1-5, with D unclear. This CDR3 has 17 amino acids. With 1 base removed from V and 9 bases from J, the gap between germline ends came to 22 bases. CDR1 is SGHTA, CDR2 FQGNSA, per germline.

This chain links TRBV10-3 with TRBJ1-5, with a tentative D call TRBD1 (6 bases). This CDR3 is 16 amino acids long. Trimming cost V 4 bases and J 1 base, with 14 bases left between them. Germline CDR1 is ENHRY and CDR2 is SYGVKD. DNA for the CDR3: TGTGCCATCAGTGTTGGACAGATTGGAAGCAATCAGCCCCAGCATTTT. This sequence encodes CAISVGQIGSNQPQHF.

The chain has TRBV6-1 and TRBJ1-1; TRBD1 matches 7 bases. The germline V gene has CDR1 MNHNS and CDR2 SASEGT. The CDR3 has 13 amino acids. Losses at the gene ends were 2 bases for V and 6 bases for J; bases not matched to a gene: 3. CDR3 nucleotide sequence: TGTGCCAGCAGTGAAACAGGGGTGTCTGAAGCTTTCTTT. This encodes CASSETGVSEAFF.

The chain carries TRBV6-5 and TRBJ1-6, with 8 bases matching TRBD1. This CDR3 spans 13 amino acids. Germline CDR1 reads MNHEY; CDR2 reads SVGAGI. Trimming removed 11 bases from V and 14 bases from J; junction bases left unmatched: 14. CDR3 region: CAGKTGGTVTLHF. In nucleotides, the CDR3 is TGTGCCGGGAAAACAGGGGGAACGGTAACCCTCCACTTT.

The CDR3 DNA follows: TGTGCCAGCAGTTTCCGTCTGGGGCGAGATAGGCAAGAGACCCAGTACTTC. It encodes CASSFRLGRDRQETQYF. The chain uses TRBV27 and TRBJ2-5; a weak D match, TRBD1 (5 bases). V shed 3 bases and J shed 2 bases, with 19 bases lying between them. The CDR3 totals 17 residues. Germline CDR1 is MNHEY and CDR2 is SMNVEV (reference sequence).